Following are 8 T cell receptor beta chains from one sample sequenced in a study of Tregs in tolerant kidney transplant recipients. Sequenced by immunoSEQ multiplex PCR; TCRdb stores in-frame clones only, minus some. Altogether some 64,000 clones are present, 95% to 98% being singletons, with the ten largest covering 0.34%. The starting material was Tregs from blood, obtained before the transplant. Source of these receptors: a human donor who received a combined kidney and bone marrow transplant.

The V and J genes are TRBV2 and TRBJ2-7; TRBD2 aligns across 8 bases. After removal of 10 bases from V and 6 bases from J, the junction contained 8 bases not matched to a gene. The CDR3 loop spans 12 amino acids. Germline V gene sequence: CDR1 SNHLY, CDR2 FYNNEI. CDR3 coding DNA: TGTGCCACCGGGGGGGTCCGCCCCGAGCAGTACTTC. Translating gives CATGGVRPEQYF.

The chain is built from TRBV7-6 and TRBJ2-2; 10 bases map to TRBD2. Per germline, CDR1 SGHVS and CDR2 FNYEAQ. V shed 5 bases and J 4 bases; nucleotides not matched to a gene: 13. This CDR3 has 18 amino acids. The chain's CDR3 is CASSPRALSGGRTGELFF. In DNA form, the CDR3 reads TGTGCCAGCAGCCCACGAGCCCTTAGCGGGGGGCGCACCGGGGAGCTGTTTTTT.

J is TRBJ1-6 and V is TRBV2; the D is unclear. Trimming took off 7 bases at V and 4 bases at J, with 17 bases between the two ends. Germline lookup yields CDR1 SNHLY and CDR2 FYNNEI. The CDR3 extends over 16 amino acids. The CDR3 protein is CASKVRSGWYNSPLHF. The CDR3 DNA sequence: TGTGCCAGCAAAGTGAGATCGGGTTGGTATAATTCACCCCTCCACTTT.

This chain joins TRBV5-5 and TRBJ2-5; TRBD1 might be the D (5 bases). V was cut by 4 bases and J by 2 bases, with 15 bases left in between. The CDR3 is made up of 15 amino acids. Germline V gene data show CDR1 as SGHKS and CDR2 as YYEKEE (reference sequence). The CDR3 loop reads CASSQPSGYQETQYF. As DNA, the CDR3 is TGTGCCAGCAGCCAGCCCTCAGGGTATCAAGAGACCCAGTACTTC.

The chain employs TRBV6-5 and TRBJ1-4, with TRBD1 as a possible D gene (6 bases). Trimming took 6 bases from V and 11 from J, leaving 13 bases between them. The V gene's germline CDR1 is MNHEY and CDR2 SVGAGI. The CDR3 length is 12 residues. In DNA, the CDR3 is TGTGCCAGCAGCCCCCCTACAGGGAAACTGTTTTTT. Translated: CASSPPTGKLFF.

The chain couples TRBV19 to TRBJ2-1, with D possibly matching TRBD1 (5 bases). Looked up from germline, CDR1 is LNHDA and CDR2 is SQIVND (reference sequence). The CDR3 loop spans 15 amino acids. The V end lost 3 bases, the J end lost 4 bases, and 13 bases lay between the germline ends. The CDR3 spells CASSIPDRKYNEQFF. The CDR3 DNA reads TGTGCCAGTAGTATCCCCGACAGAAAATACAATGAGCAGTTCTTC. The full variable domain, completed using reference TRBV19 and TRBJ2-1, is DGGITQSPKYLFRKEGQNVTLSCEQNLNHDAMYWYRQDPGQGLRLIYYSQIVNDFQKGDIAEGYSVSREKKESFPLTVTSAQKNPTAFYLCASSIPDRKYNEQFFGPGTRLTVL.

This clone has only one observation. The chain is built from TRBV9 and TRBJ2-3; D not resolved. Trimming stripped 4 bases from V and 2 bases from J, with 17 bases between. CDR3 length equals 16 residues. Germline assignment: CDR1 SGDLS and CDR2 YYNGEE. The CDR3 nucleotides are TGTGCCAGCAGCCCCGACTTTCCCTCCTTCACAGATACGCAGTATTTT. Translating gives CASSPDFPSFTDTQYF.

The V and J genes are TRBV10-3 and TRBJ1-1; D is undetermined. Germline V CDR1 and CDR2: ENHRY, SYGVKD. V dropped 4 bases and J dropped 1 base, with 4 bases sitting between them. This CDR3 contains 12 residues. The CDR3 nucleotides read TGTGCCATCAGTGGTAAGAACACTGAAGCTTTCTTT. Its protein product is CAISGKNTEAFF.